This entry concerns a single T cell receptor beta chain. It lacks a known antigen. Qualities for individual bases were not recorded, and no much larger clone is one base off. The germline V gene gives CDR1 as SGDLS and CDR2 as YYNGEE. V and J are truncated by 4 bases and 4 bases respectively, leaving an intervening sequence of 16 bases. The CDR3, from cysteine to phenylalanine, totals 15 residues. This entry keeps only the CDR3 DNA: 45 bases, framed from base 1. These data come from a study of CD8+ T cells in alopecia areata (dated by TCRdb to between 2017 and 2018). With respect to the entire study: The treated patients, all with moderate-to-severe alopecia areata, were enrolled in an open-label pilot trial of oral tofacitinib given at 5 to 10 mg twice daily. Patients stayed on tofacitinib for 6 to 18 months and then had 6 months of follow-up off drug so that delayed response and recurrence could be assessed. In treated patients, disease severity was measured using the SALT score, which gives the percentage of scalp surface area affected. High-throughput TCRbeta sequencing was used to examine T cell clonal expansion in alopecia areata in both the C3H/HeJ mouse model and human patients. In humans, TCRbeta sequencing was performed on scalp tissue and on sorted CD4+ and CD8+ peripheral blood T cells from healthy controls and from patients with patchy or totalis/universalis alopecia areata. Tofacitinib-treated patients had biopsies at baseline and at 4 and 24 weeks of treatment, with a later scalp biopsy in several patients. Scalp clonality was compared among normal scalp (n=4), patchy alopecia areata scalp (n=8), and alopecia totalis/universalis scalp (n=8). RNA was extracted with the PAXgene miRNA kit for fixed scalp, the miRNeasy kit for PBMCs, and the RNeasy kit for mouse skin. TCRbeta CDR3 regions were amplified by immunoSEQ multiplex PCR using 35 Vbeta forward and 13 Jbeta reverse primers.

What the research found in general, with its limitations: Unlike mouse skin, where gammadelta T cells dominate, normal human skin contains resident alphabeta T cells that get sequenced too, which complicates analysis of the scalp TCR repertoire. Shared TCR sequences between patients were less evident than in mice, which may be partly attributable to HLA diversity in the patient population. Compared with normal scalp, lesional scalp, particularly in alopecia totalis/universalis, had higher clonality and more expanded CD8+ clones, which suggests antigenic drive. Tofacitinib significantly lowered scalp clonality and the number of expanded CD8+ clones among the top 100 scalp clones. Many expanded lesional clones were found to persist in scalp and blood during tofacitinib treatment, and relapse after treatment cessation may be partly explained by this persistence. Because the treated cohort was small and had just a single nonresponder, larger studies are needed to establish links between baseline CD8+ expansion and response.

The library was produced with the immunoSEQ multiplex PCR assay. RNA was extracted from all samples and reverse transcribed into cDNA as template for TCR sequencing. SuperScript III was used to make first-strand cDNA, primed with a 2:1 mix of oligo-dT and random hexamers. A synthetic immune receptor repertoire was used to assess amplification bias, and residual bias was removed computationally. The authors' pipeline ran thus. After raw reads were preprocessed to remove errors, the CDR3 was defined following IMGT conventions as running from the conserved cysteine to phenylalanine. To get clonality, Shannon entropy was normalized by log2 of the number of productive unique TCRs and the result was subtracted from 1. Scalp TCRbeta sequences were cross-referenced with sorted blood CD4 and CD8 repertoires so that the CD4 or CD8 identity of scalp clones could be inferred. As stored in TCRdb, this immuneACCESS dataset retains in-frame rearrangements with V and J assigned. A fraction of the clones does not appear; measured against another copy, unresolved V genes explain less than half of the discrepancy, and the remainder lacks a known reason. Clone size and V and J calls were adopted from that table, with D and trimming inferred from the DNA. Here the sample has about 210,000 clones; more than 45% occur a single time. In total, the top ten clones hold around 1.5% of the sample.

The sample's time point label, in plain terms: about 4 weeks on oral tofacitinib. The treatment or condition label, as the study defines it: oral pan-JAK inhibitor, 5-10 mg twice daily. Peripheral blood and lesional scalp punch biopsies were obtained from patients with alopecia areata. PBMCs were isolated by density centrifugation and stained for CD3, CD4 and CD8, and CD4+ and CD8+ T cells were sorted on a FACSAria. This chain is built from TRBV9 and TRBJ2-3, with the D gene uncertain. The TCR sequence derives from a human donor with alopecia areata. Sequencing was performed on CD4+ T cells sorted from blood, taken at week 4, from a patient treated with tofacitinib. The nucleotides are TGTGCCAGCAGCCGCTCCGTAGGGTTCGCAGATACGCAGTATTTT. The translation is CASSRSVGFADTQYF. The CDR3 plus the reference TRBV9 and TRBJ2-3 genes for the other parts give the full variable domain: DSGVTQTPKHLITATGQRVTLRCSPRSGDLSVYWYQQSLDQGLQFLIQYYNGEERAKGNILERFSAQQFPDLHSELNLSSLELGDSALYFCASSRSVGFADTQYFGPGTRLTVL.